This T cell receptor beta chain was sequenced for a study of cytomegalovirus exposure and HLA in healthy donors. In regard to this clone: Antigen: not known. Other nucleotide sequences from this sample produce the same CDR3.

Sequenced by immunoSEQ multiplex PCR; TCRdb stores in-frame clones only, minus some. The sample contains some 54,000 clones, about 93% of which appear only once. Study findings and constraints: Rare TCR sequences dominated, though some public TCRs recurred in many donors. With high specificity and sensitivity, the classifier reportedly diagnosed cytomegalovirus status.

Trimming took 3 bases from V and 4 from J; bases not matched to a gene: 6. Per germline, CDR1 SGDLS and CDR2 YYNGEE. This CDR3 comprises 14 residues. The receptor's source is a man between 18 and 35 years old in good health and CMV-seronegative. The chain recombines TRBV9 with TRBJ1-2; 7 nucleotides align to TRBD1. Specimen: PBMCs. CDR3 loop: CASSDRTGGYGYTF. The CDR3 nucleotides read TGTGCCAGCAGCGACAGGACAGGAGGCTATGGCTACACCTTC.